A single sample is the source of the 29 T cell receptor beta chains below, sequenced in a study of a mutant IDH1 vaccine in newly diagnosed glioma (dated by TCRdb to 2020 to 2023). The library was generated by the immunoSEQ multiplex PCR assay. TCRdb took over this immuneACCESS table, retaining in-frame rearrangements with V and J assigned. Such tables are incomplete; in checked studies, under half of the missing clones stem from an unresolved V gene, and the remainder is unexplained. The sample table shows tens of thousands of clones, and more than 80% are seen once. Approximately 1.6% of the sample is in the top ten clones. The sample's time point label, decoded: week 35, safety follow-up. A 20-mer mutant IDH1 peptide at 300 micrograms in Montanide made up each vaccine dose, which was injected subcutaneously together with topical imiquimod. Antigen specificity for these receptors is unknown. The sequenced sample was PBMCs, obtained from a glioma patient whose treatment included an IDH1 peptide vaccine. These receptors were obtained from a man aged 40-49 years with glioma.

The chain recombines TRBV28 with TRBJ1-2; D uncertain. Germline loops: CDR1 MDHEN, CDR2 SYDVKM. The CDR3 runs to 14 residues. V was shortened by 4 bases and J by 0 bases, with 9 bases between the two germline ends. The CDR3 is CASSSELPNYGYTF. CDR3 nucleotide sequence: TGTGCCAGCAGTTCTGAATTGCCTAACTATGGCTACACCTTC.

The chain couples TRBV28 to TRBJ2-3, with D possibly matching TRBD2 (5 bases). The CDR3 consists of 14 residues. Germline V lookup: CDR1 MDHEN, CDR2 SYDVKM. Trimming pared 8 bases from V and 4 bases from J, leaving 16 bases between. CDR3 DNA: TGTGCCAGCCGGCCACTAGATGTCGCAGATACGCAGTATTTT. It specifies CASRPLDVADTQYF. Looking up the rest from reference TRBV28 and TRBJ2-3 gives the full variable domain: DVKVTQSSRYLVKRTGEKVFLECVQDMDHENMFWYRQDPGLGLRLIYFSYDVKMKEKGDIPEGYSVSREKKERFSLILESASTNQTSMYLCASRPLDVADTQYFGPGTRLTVL.

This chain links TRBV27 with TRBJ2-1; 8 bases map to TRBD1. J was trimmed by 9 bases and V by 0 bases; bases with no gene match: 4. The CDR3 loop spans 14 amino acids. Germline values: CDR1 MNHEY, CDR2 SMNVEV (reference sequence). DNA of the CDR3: TGTGCCAGCAGTTTATCCAGGGGGCGCAGTGAGCAGTTCTTC. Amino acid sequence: CASSLSRGRSEQFF.

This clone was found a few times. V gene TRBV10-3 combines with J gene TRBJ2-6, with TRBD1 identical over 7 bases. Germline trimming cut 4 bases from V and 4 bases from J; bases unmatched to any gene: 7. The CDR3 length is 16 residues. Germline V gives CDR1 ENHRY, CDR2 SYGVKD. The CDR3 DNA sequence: TGTGCCATCAGTGCCGGACAGGTTACGGGGGCCAACGTCCTGACTTTC. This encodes CAISAGQVTGANVLTF.

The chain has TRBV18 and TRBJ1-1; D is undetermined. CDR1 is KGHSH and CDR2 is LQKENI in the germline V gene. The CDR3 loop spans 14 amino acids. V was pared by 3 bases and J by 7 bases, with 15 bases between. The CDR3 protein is CASSPNRAKGEAFF. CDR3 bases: TGTGCCAGCTCACCGAACCGGGCCAAGGGTGAAGCTTTCTTT.

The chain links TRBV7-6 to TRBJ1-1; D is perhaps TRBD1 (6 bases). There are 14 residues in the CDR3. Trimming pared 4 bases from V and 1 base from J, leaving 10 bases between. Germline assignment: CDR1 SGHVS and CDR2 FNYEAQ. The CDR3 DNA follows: TGTGCCAGCAGCTCGGGAGGGGGGAACACTGAAGCTTTCTTT. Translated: CASSSGGGNTEAFF.

The CDR3 DNA sequence: TGTGCCAGCAGTCCATGGGACAGAGCTACCGGGGAGCTGTTTTTT. Residues: CASSPWDRATGELFF. The gene calls are TRBV28 and TRBJ2-2; 7 bases agree with TRBD1. The CDR3 has 15 residues. Per germline, CDR1 MDHEN and CDR2 SYDVKM. The V and J ends lost 5 bases and 5 bases, in that order; junction bases with no gene match: 8.

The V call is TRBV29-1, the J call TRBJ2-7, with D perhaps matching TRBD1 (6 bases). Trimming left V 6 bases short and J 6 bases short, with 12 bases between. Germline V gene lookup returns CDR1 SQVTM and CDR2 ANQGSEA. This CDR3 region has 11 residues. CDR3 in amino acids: CSVLSGAEQYF. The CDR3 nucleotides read TGCAGCGTGCTCTCAGGGGCCGAGCAGTACTTC.

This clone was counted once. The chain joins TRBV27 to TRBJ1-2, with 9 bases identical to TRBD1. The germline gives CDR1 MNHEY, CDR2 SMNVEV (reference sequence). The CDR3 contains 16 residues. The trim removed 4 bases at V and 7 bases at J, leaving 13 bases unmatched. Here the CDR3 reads CASSSTGTGMMGGYTF. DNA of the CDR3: TGTGCCAGCAGTTCTACCGGGACAGGGATGATGGGTGGCTACACCTTC.

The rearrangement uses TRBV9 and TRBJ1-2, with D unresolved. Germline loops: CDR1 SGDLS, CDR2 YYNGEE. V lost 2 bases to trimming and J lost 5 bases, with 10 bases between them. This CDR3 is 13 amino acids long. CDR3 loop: CASSVDGDYGYTF. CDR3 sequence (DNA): TGTGCCAGCAGCGTCGACGGAGATTATGGCTACACCTTC.

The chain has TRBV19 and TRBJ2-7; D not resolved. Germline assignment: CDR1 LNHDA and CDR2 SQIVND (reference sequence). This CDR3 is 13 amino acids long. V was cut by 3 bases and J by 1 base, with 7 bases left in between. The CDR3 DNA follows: TGTGCCAGTAGTATTCACGGATCCTACGAGCAGTACTTC. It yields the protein CASSIHGSYEQYF.

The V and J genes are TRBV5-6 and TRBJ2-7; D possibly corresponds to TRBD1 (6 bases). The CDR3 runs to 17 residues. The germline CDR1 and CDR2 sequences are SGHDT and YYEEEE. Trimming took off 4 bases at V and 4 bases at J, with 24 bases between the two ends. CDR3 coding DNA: TGTGCCAGCAGCCCAGGGGCCCTGTCGCCTGATCCTTACGAGCAGTACGTC. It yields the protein CASSPGALSPDPYEQYV.

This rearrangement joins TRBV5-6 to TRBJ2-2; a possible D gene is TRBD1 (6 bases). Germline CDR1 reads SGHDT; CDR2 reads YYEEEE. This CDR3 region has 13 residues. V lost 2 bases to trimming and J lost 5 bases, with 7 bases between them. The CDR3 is CASSLQGTGELFF. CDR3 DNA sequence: TGTGCCAGCAGCTTACAGGGAACCGGGGAGCTGTTTTTT.

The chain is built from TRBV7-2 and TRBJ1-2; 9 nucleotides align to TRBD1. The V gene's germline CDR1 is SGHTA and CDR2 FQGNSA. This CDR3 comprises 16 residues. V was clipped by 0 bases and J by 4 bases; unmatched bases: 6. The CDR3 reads CASSLAGTGGAYGYTF. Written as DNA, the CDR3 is TGTGCCAGCAGCTTAGCTGGCACAGGGGGCGCCTATGGCTACACCTTC.

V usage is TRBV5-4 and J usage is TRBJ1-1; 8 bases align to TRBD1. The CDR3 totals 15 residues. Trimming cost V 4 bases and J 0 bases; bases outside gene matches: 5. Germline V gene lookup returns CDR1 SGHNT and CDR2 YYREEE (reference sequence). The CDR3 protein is CASSLPTGVNTEAFF. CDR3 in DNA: TGTGCCAGCAGCCTACCGACAGGGGTGAACACTGAAGCTTTCTTT.

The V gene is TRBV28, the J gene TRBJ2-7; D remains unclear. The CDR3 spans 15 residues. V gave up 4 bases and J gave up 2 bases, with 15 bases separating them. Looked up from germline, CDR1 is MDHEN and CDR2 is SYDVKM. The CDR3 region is CASSYPEEKTYEQYV. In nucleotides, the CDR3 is TGTGCCAGCAGTTACCCAGAAGAGAAAACCTACGAGCAGTACGTC.

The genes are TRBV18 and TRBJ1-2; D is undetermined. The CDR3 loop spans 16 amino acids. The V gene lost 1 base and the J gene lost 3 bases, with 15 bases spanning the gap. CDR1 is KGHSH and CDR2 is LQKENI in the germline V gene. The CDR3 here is CASSPRDTNVYYGYTF. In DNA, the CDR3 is TGTGCCAGCTCACCACGAGACACGAACGTTTACTATGGCTACACCTTC.

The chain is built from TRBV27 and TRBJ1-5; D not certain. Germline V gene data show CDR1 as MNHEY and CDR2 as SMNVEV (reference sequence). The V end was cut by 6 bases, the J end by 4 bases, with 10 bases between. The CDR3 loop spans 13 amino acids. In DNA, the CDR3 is TGTGCCAGCAGCCGGGATCGTAATCAGCCCCAGCATTTT. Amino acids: CASSRDRNQPQHF.

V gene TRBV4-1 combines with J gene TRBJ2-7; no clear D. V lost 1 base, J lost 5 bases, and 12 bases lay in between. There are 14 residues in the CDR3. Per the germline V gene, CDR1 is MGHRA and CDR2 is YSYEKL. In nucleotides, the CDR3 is TGCGCCAGCAGCCAAGTTTCAACCCCCAACGAGCAGTACTTC. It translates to CASSQVSTPNEQYF.

CDR3 sequence (DNA): TGTGCCAGCAGAAATGGACAGGGGGGAACTGAAGCTTTCTTT. Protein sequence: CASRNGQGGTEAFF. The V gene is TRBV6-6, the J gene TRBJ1-1, with 10 positions matching TRBD1. This CDR3 contains 14 residues. Germline-derived CDR1 and CDR2 are MNHNY and SVGAGI (reference sequence). J was trimmed by 5 bases and V by 6 bases; bases with no gene match: 6.

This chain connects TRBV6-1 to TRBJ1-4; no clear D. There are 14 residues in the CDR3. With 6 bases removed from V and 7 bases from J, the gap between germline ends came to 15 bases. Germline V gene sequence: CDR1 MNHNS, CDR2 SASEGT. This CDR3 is CASSPRAWFEKLFF. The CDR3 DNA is TGTGCCAGCAGCCCCCGGGCTTGGTTTGAAAAACTGTTTTTT.

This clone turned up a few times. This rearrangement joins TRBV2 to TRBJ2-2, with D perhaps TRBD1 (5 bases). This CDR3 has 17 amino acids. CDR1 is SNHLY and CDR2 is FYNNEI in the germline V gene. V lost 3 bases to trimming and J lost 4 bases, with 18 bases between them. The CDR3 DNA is TGTGCCAGCAGTGAGGGTGGATTTCAGGGCATCACCGGGGAGCTGTTTTTT. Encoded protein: CASSEGGFQGITGELFF. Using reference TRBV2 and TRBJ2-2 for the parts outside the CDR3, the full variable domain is EPEVTQTPSHQVTQMGQEVILRCVPISNHLYFYWYRQILGQKVEFLVSFYNNEISEKSEIFDDQFSVERPDGSNFTLKIRSTKLEDSAMYFCASSEGGFQGITGELFFGEGSRLTVL.

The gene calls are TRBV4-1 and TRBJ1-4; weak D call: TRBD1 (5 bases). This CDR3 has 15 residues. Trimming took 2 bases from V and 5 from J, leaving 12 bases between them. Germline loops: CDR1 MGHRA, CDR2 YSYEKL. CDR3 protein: CASSQQQASNEKLFF. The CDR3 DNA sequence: TGCGCCAGCAGCCAACAACAGGCATCGAATGAAAAACTGTTTTTT.

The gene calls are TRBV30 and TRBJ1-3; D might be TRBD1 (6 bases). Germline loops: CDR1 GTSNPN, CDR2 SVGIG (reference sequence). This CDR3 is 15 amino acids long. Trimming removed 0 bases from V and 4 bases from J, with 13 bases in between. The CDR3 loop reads CAWSVLTGIGNTIYF. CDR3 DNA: TGTGCCTGGAGTGTACTAACAGGGATCGGAAACACCATATATTTT.

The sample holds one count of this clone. The CDR3 loop reads CASSLRTGMNTEAFF. The CDR3 DNA sequence: TGCGCCAGCAGCCTGAGGACAGGTATGAACACTGAAGCTTTCTTT. V is TRBV5-1 and J is TRBJ1-1; 7 nucleotides align to TRBD1. This CDR3 is 15 amino acids long. The trim removed 4 bases at V and 0 bases at J, leaving 6 bases unmatched. Germline V gene data show CDR1 as SGHRS and CDR2 as YFSETQ.

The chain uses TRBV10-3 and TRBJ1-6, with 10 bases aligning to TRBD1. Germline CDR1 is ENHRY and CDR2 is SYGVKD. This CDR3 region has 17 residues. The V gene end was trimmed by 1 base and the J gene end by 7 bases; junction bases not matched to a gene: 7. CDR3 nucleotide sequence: TGTGCCATCAGTGAGTGGGCACCGGGACAGGGGAATTCACCCCTCCACTTT. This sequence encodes CAISEWAPGQGNSPLHF.

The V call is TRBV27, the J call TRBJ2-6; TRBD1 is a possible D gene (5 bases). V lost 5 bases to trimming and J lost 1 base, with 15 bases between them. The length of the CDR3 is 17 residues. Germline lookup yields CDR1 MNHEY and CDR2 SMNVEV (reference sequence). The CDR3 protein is CASSPEIGVSGANVLTF. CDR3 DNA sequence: TGTGCCAGCAGTCCGGAGATAGGGGTATCTGGGGCCAACGTCCTGACTTTC.

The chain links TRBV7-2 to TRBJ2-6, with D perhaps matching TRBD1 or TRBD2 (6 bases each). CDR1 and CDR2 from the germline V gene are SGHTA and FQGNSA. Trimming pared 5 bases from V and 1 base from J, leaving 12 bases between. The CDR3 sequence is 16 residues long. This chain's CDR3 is CASSRKGGSGANVLTF. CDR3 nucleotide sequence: TGTGCCAGCAGCCGTAAGGGGGGATCTGGGGCCAACGTCCTGACTTTC.

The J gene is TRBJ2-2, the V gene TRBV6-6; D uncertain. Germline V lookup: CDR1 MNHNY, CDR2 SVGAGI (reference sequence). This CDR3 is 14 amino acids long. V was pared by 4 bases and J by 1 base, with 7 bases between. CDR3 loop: CASSFLGNTGELFF. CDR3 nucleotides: TGTGCCAGCAGTTTCTTAGGGAACACCGGGGAGCTGTTTTTT.